The present entry profiles one T cell receptor beta chain with its context. As yet, its antigen is unknown. This entry belongs to a study of cytomegalovirus exposure and HLA in healthy donors. Notes on the study in general: Common viral pathogens were later found to be apparently linked to several of the most significant clusters. Among TCR sequences, most were rare, though some public TCRs appeared in many donors.

The PCR was carried out with 60 Vbeta primers and 13 Jbeta primers. The method was immunoSEQ multiplex PCR; TCRdb's version includes in-frame clones alone and lacks a portion of them. This sample carries 100,000 to 150,000 clones, 70% to 85% of them seen once, and the ten largest clones take 2.7%. This CDR3 comprises 16 residues. Germline CDR1 is SNHLY and CDR2 is FYNNEI. The TCR originated in a man between 50 and 59 years old in good health and CMV-seronegative. The sample comprised PBMCs. The rearrangement joins TRBV2 to TRBJ1-1, with a weak D call TRBD1 (5 bases). The CDR3 DNA reads as TGTGCAATCCCCGTGACTCTTGGGGGGATGAACACTGAAGCTTTCTTT. Protein sequence: CAIPVTLGGMNTEAFF. Looking up the rest from reference TRBV2 and TRBJ1-1 gives the full variable domain: EPEVTQTPSHQVTQMGQEVILRCVPISNHLYFYWYRQILGQKVEFLVSFYNNEISEKSEIFDDQFSVERPDGSNFTLKIRSTKLEDSAMYFCAIPVTLGGMNTEAFFGQGTRLTVV.